This TCR beta chain was obtained from a study of long-term antiretroviral therapy in people with HIV. Overall study context: Initial samples were collected about a decade before the 2015 immediate-ART recommendation. Study conclusions and caveats: Repertoire composition at all time points was dominated by clones that had expanded before ART. Diversity remained lower than transplant donor controls, even though it increased after ART.

This clone was counted once. Antigen: not known. Version v3.0 of the immunoSEQ assay ran at survey level. For every sample, sequencing targeted roughly 35,000-50,000 T-cell genomes. The assay was immunoSEQ multiplex PCR, and TCRdb's table has in-frame clones only and misses some. The profile covers around 18,000 clones, with approximately 82% appearing a single time and 13% to 15% taken by the ten largest. The CDR3 loop spans 14 amino acids. Between the trimmed V and J ends, which lost 7 bases and 7 bases, there was a span of 16 bases. Per the germline V gene, CDR1 is LNHDA and CDR2 is SQIVND (reference sequence).

This TCR came from a woman aged 50 to 60 with HIV. The chain has TRBV19 and TRBJ1-4; the D gene is possibly TRBD1 (5 bases). The sequencing here drew on unsorted PBMCs, taken 0.5 years before starting antiretroviral therapy. The CDR3 region has the DNA TGTGCCAGTACCGGGGGGGGTGTGGGTGAAAAACTGTTTTTT. Amino acids: CASTGGGVGEKLFF.